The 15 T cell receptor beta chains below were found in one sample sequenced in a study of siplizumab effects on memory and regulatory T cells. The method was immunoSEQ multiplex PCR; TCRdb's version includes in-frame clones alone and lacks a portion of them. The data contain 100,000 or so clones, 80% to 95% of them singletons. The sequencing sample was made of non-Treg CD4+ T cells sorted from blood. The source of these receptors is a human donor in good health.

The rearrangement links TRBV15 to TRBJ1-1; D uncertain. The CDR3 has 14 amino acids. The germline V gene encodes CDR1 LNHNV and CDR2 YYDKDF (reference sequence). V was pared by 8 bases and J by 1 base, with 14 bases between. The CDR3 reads CATGPVMRNTEAFF. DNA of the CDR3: TGTGCCACCGGCCCGGTGATGAGGAACACTGAAGCTTTCTTT.

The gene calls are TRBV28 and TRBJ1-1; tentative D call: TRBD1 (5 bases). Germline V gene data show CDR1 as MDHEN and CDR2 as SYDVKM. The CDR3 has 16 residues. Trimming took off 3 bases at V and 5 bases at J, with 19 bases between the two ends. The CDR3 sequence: CASSFQTDLRATEAFF. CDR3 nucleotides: TGTGCCAGCAGTTTCCAGACAGATCTGAGGGCTACTGAAGCTTTCTTT.

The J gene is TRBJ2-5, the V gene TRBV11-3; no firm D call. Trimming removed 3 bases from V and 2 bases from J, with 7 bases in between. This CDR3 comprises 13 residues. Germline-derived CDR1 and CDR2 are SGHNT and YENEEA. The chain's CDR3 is CASSFGPQETQYF. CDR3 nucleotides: TGTGCCAGCAGCTTTGGACCACAAGAGACCCAGTACTTC.

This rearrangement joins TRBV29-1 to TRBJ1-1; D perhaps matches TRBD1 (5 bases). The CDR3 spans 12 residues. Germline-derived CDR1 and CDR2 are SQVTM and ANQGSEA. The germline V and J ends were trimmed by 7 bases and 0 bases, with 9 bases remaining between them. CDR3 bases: TGCAGCGCTGCGGGGGTGAACACTGAAGCTTTCTTT. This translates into CSAAGVNTEAFF.

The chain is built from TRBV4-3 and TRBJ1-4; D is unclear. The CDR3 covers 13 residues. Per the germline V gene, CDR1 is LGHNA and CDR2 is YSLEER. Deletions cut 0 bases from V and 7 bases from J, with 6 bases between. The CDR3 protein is CASSQDYSEKLFF. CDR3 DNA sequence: TGCGCCAGCAGCCAAGATTACAGTGAAAAACTGTTTTTT.

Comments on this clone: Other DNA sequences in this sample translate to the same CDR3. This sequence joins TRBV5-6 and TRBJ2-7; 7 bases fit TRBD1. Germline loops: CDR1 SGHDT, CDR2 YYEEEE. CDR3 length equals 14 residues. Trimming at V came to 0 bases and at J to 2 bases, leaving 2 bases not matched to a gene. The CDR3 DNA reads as TGTGCCAGCAGCTTGGGACAGGGCCCCTACGAGCAGTACTTC. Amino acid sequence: CASSLGQGPYEQYF.

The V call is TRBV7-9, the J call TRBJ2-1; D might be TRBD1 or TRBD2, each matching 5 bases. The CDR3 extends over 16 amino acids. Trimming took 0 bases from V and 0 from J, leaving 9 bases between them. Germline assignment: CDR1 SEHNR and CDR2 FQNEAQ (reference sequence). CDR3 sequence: CASSLAAGSSYNEQFF. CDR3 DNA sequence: TGTGCCAGCAGCTTAGCGGCAGGGAGCTCCTACAATGAGCAGTTCTTC.

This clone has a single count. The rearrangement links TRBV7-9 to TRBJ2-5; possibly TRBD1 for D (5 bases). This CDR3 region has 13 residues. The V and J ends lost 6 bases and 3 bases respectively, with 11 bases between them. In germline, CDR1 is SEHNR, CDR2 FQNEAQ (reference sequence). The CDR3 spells CASSHQGKETQYF. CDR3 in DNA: TGTGCCAGCAGTCATCAGGGAAAAGAGACCCAGTACTTC. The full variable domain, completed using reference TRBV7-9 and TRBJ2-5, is DTGVSQNPRHKITKRGQNVTFRCDPISEHNRLYWYRQTLGQGPEFLTYFQNEAQLEKSRLLSDRFSAERPKGSFSTLEIQRTEQGDSAMYLCASSHQGKETQYFGPGTRLLVL.

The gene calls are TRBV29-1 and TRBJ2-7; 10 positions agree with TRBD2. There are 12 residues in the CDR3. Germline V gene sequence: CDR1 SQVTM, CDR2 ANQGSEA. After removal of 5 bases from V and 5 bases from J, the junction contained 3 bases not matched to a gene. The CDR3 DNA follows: TGCAGCGTTACTAGCGGGAAAAACGAGCAGTACTTC. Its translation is CSVTSGKNEQYF.

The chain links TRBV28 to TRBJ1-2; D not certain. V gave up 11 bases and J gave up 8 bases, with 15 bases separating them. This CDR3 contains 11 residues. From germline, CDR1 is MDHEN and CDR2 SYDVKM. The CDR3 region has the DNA TGTGCCGCCTCGGGGTGGGAGGGCTACACCTTC. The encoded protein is CAASGWEGYTF.

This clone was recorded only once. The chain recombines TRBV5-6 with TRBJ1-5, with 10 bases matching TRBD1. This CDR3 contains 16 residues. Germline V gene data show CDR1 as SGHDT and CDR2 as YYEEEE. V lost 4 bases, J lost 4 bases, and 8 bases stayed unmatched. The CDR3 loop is CASSPGQGEWNQPQHF. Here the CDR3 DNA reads TGTGCCAGCAGCCCAGGACAGGGGGAATGGAATCAGCCCCAGCATTTT.

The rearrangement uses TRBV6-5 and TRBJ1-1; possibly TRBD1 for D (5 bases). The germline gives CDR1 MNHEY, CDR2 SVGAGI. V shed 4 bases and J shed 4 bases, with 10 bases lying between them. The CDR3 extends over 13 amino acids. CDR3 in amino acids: CASSLDRSTEAFF. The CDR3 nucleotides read TGTGCCAGCAGTTTAGACAGAAGCACTGAAGCTTTCTTT.

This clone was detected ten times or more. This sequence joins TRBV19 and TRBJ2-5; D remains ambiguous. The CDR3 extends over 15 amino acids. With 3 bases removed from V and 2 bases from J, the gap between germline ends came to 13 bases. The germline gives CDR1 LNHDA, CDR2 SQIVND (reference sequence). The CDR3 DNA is TGTGCCAGTAGTATTGCGACTGCCCCACAAGAGACCCAGTACTTC. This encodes CASSIATAPQETQYF. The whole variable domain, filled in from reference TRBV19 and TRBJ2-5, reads DGGITQSPKYLFRKEGQNVTLSCEQNLNHDAMYWYRQDPGQGLRLIYYSQIVNDFQKGDIAEGYSVSREKKESFPLTVTSAQKNPTAFYLCASSIATAPQETQYFGPGTRLLVL.

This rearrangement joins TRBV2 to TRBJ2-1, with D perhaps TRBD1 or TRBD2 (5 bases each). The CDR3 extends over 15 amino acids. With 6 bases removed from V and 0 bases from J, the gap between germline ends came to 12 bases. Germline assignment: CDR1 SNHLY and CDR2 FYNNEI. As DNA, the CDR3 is TGTGCCAGCAGCCGGGACGCCTACTCCTACAATGAGCAGTTCTTC. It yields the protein CASSRDAYSYNEQFF.

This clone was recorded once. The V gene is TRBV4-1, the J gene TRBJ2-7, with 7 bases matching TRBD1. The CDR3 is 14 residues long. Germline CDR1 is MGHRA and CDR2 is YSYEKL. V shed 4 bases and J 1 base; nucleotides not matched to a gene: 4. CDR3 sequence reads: CASSRPGQSYEQYF. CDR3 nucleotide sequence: TGCGCCAGCAGCCGACCGGGACAGTCCTACGAGCAGTACTTC.